This TCR beta chain was documented in a study of OX40 agonist ivuxolimab in advanced cancers. Study-level results: At 0.1 to 3.0 mg/kg and by week 6, clonal expansion occurred in CD4+ and CD8+ blood T cells.

The table came from immunoSEQ multiplex PCR; TCRdb's copy has only in-frame clones and leaves some out. The data contain 55,000 to 70,000 clones, 70% to 90% of them seen just once; the ten biggest clones take up 4.7%. As for this clone: No antigen is known for it.

The TCR sequence derives from an adult with an advanced solid tumor such as melanoma, head and neck, liver or kidney cancer. Sequenced material: CD4+ or CD8+ T cells sorted from blood, taken in a trial of the OX40 agonist ivuxolimab.

The CDR3 DNA reads TGTGCCAGCCAACAGGGGGGGGATAGCAATCAGCCCCAGCATTTT. Translated, it gives CASQQGGDSNQPQHF. The chain uses TRBV28 and TRBJ1-5, with TRBD1 matching 8 bases. The length of the CDR3 is 15 residues. The J segment lost 0 bases and the V segment lost 8 bases, leaving 6 bases of the junction unmatched. Germline CDR1 MDHEN, CDR2 SYDVKM.